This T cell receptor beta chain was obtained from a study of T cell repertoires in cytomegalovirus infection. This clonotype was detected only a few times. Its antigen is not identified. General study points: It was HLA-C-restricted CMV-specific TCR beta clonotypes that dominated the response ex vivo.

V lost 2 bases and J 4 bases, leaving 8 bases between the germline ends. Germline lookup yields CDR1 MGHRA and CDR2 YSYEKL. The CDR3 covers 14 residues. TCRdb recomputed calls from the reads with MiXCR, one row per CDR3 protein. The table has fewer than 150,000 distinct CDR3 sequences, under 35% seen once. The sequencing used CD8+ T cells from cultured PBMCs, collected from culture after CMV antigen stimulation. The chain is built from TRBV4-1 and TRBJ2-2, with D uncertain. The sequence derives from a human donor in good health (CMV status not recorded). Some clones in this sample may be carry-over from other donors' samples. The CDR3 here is CASSQSPGTGELFF. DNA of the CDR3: TGCGCCAGCAGCCAAAGCCCAGGCACCGGGGAGCTGTTTTTT.